The sample holds a few counts of the clone carrying this TCR beta chain. The data belong to a study of T-cell memory formation after mild COVID-19. Study at large: There were largely donor-specific TCR clusters.

Germline V CDR1 and CDR2: MGHRA, YSYEKL. Trimming stripped 3 bases from V and 2 bases from J, with 13 bases between. The CDR3 totals 15 residues. MiXCR, applied by TCRdb to the 5' RACE reads, yields one record per CDR3 protein. In the table there are about 240,000 distinct CDR3 sequences, 8.5% to 9.5% of which are singletons. The sample was PBMCs or a T cell subset sorted from them (not recorded which). The receptor was derived from a man aged 18 to 29 who had mild COVID-19 (a few samples of this study predate the infection). Cell type and time point are not known. The chain recombines TRBV4-1 with TRBJ2-5; D unresolved. Here the CDR3 reads CASSHNKRLQETQYF. Here the CDR3 DNA reads TGCGCCAGCAGCCACAATAAGAGGCTGCAAGAGACCCAGTACTTC.